These 3 T cell receptor beta chains were sequenced from one sample in a study of T cells in Graves' hyperthyroidism and ophthalmopathy. Amplification targeted TCR beta CDR3 regions from RNA transcripts. The HTBI primer set drove a first-round RT-PCR of the TCR CDR3. TCRdb passed the multiplex PCR reads through MiXCR, listing each CDR3 protein once. Here the sample spans about 320,000 distinct CDR3 sequences, around 16% being singletons. The specimen was blood. These receptors all stem from a man between 25 and 39 years old with Graves' hyperthyroidism.

There are many counts of this clonotype. The chain couples TRBV2 to TRBJ2-1, with 7 bases lining up with TRBD2. There are 13 residues in the CDR3. V gave up 8 bases and J gave up 5 bases; unmatched junction bases: 6. Germline values: CDR1 SNHLY, CDR2 FYNNEI. CDR3 sequence: CASGDGTNNEQFF. The DNA for the CDR3 is TGTGCCAGCGGGGACGGGACTAACAATGAGCAGTTCTTC.

This clonotype appeared many times. The J gene is TRBJ1-5, the V gene TRBV10-3; no clear D. This CDR3 has 13 amino acids. V was trimmed by 6 bases and J by 4 bases, leaving 10 bases between them. Germline CDR1 is ENHRY and CDR2 is SYGVKD. CDR3 amino acids: CAIRGTRNQPQHF. The DNA for the CDR3 is TGTGCCATCAGAGGCACACGGAATCAGCCCCAGCATTTT.

This clonotype has ten or more counts. The chain carries TRBV28 and TRBJ2-1; 8 bases are shared with TRBD1. This CDR3 has 15 amino acids. Trimming removed 2 bases from V and 2 bases from J; junction bases left unmatched: 2. Germline V gene lookup returns CDR1 MDHEN and CDR2 SYDVKM. CDR3 region: CASSLPTGAYNEQFF. The CDR3 region has the DNA TGTGCCAGCAGTTTACCGACAGGGGCCTACAATGAGCAGTTCTTC.